A selection of T cell receptor beta chains follows, all from one sample in a study of shared clonotypes between healthy human individuals. The method was immunoSEQ multiplex PCR; TCRdb's version includes in-frame clones alone and lacks a portion of them. Here the sample spans some 2,500,000 clones, roughly 93% being singletons. Specimen: naive CD4+ T cells from PBMCs. The receptors originated from a man younger than 35 in good health. Some clones in this sample may be carry-over from other donors' samples. The conserved cysteine and the conserved F or W are not part of the CDR3 here. Clone size appears in some rows only: once, few, many, or a class for an expanded clone.

V gene	clone size	CDR3 length	CDR3 protein
TRBV29-1	-	11	SVVEGKAETQY
TRBV5-5	-	13	ASSLMTEALNGYT
TRBV19	few	13	ASSRIDRDNQPQH
TRBV11-1	-	14	ASSARDGLIGEKLF
TRBV27	once	14	ASYSPGTPNANEQF
TRBV9	-	11	ASSTSGTDTQY
TRBV30	-	9	AWSVTGELF
TRBV4-1	-	11	ASSPGLQETQY
TRBV7-2	-	13	ASSLASTQQGEQF
TRBV5-1	-	20	ASSYLWFSSGPSDSGANVLT
TRBV4-2	-	14	ASSQGRALSTDTQY
TRBV11-2	once	13	ASSGGTASTDTQY
TRBV7-8	-	11	ASSPSTGGEQY
TRBV5-1	-	13	ASSSRDGSYNEQF
TRBV6-1	-	12	ASSAPGYTDTQY
TRBV28	-	13	ASSLRQASGNTIY
TRBV6-5	-	12	ASSRGTLVDTQY
TRBV5-4	once	13	ASSQPSGSSYEQY
TRBV19	-	11	ASSPSPRDTQY
TRBV7-6	-	11	ASTSSPAGELF
TRBV7-3	-	11	ASASGISDTQY
TRBV11-2	-	13	ASSSRREPFYGYT
TRBV5-4	-	12	ASSRDPGDGELF
TRBV29-1	-	12	SVEDLYGGYGYT
TRBV5-1	-	12	ASSLDGVADTQY
TRBV7-3	-	13	ASSLTRTGTETQY
TRBV11-2	-	12	ASRSLAGGPEQF
TRBV5-4	once	11	AGSARPQREQF